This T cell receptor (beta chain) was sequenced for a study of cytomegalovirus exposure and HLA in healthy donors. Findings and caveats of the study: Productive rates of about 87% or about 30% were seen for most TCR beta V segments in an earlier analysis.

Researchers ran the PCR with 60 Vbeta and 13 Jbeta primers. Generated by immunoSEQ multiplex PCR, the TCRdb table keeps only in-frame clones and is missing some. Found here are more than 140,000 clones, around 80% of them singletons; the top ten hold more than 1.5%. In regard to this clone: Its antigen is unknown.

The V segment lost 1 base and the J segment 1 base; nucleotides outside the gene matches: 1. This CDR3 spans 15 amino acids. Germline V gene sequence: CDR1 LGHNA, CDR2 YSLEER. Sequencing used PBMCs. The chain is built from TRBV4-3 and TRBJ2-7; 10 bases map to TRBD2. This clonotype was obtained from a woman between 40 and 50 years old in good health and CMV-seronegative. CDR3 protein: CASSQGLAGSYEQYF. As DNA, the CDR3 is TGCGCCAGCAGCCAAGGACTAGCGGGTTCCTACGAGCAGTACTTC.